The 14 T cell receptor beta chains in this list originate from one sample, sequenced in a study of shared clonotypes between healthy human individuals. TCRdb's table, derived via immunoSEQ multiplex PCR, lists solely in-frame clones and lacks some. Of some 980,000 clones listed, 60% to 85% are singletons. The sequencing input was memory CD4+ T cells sorted from blood. As for subset: CD45RA-negative fraction. These receptors all stem from a man aged 18 to 29 in good health.

This clone was observed a few times. V usage is TRBV6-6 and J usage is TRBJ1-2; D ambiguous. The V end was cut by 6 bases, the J end by 3 bases, with 8 bases between. Germline CDR1 is MNHNY and CDR2 is SVGAGI (reference sequence). This CDR3 has 12 residues. The CDR3 sequence is CASSPRDYGYTF. CDR3 nucleotide sequence: TGTGCCAGCAGCCCCAGAGACTATGGCTACACCTTC.

The rearrangement uses TRBV6-5 and TRBJ2-5; TRBD2 matches 7 bases. Germline V gene lookup returns CDR1 MNHEY and CDR2 SVGAGI. With V trimmed by 6 bases and J by 4 bases, 8 bases remained unmatched. The CDR3 length is 14 residues. CDR3: CASSTLTSPETQYF. For the CDR3, the DNA is TGTGCCAGCAGCACATTGACTAGCCCAGAGACCCAGTACTTC.

The chain links TRBV5-1 to TRBJ1-2; D is unclear. The CDR3 length is 13 residues. Germline CDR1 is SGHRS and CDR2 is YFSETQ. Trimming took off 0 bases at V and 5 bases at J, with 8 bases between the two ends. The CDR3 protein is CASSLGAAYGYTF. The CDR3 nucleotides read TGCGCCAGCAGCTTGGGGGCAGCTTATGGCTACACCTTC.

This clone was seen many times. The rearrangement joins TRBV29-1 to TRBJ2-3; TRBD1 or TRBD2 may be the D gene (5 bases each). Germline CDR1 is SQVTM and CDR2 is ANQGSEA. This CDR3 has 17 amino acids. V lost 1 base and J lost 4, with 21 bases in between. The CDR3 reads CSVEVRSRGFIADTQYF. The CDR3, as DNA: TGCAGCGTTGAAGTCCGTAGTCGGGGCTTCATTGCAGATACGCAGTATTTT.

As regards this clone: Other DNA sequences within the sample encode an identical CDR3. CDR3 protein: CASSGDRARETQYF. CDR3 sequence (DNA): TGTGCCAGCAGCGGGGACAGGGCGAGAGAGACCCAGTACTTC. The V and J genes are TRBV2 and TRBJ2-5; 9 positions match TRBD1. The germline V gene encodes CDR1 SNHLY and CDR2 FYNNEI. V dropped 6 bases and J dropped 4; count of bases not matched to a gene: 6. CDR3 size: 14 residues.

The chain uses TRBV15 and TRBJ2-1; D tentatively fits TRBD1 or TRBD2 (5 bases each). There are 15 residues in the CDR3. Deletions cut 4 bases from V and 3 bases from J, with 13 bases between. Germline CDR1 and CDR2: LNHNV and YYDKDF (reference sequence). This chain's CDR3 is CATSKRDRNYNEQFF. In DNA, the CDR3 is TGTGCCACCAGCAAGAGGGACCGAAACTACAATGAGCAGTTCTTC.

The V gene is TRBV5-4, the J gene TRBJ1-1; D is undetermined. The CDR3 has 12 amino acids. Per germline, CDR1 SGHNT and CDR2 YYREEE (reference sequence). V was shortened by 2 bases and J by 4 bases, with 6 bases between the two germline ends. The CDR3 nucleotides read TGTGCCAGCAGCTTCGATGGCACTGAAGCTTTCTTT. Translated: CASSFDGTEAFF. Combining the CDR3 with reference TRBV5-4 and TRBJ1-1 gives the whole variable domain ETGVTQSPTHLIKTRGQQVTLRCSSQSGHNTVSWYQQALGQGPQFIFQYYREEENGRGNFPPRFSGLQFPNYSSELNVNALELDDSALYLCASSFDGTEAFFGQGTRLTVV.

Only a few counts were recorded for this clone. The junction does not match germline at one end; this may be a read error. The chain employs TRBV5-1 and TRBJ1-1; D remains ambiguous. Germline CDR1 SGHRS, CDR2 YFSETQ. The CDR3 covers 11 residues. CDR3 bases: TGCGCCAGCAGCTTGGACGGCCCTCTGATCTTT. As protein: CASSLDGPLIF.

Here the CDR3 reads CASSVLQNTGELFF. DNA for the CDR3: TGTGCCAGCAGTGTATTACAGAACACCGGGGAGCTGTTTTTT. The chain combines TRBV2 with TRBJ2-2, with no clear D. V lost 4 bases and J lost 1, with 7 bases in between. The CDR3 contains 14 residues. CDR1 is SNHLY, CDR2 FYNNEI, per germline.

The CDR3, as DNA: TGTGCCATCCGAAGGGACAGGGATGGCTACACCTTC. It specifies CAIRRDRDGYTF. The gene calls are TRBV10-3 and TRBJ1-2, with 9 bases aligning to TRBD1. This CDR3 region has 12 residues. Germline CDR1 is ENHRY and CDR2 is SYGVKD. J was trimmed by 6 bases and V by 8 bases; bases with no gene match: 4.

V gene TRBV9 combines with J gene TRBJ2-2; 7 bases map to TRBD1. Looked up from germline, CDR1 is SGDLS and CDR2 is YYNGEE. V trimming: 4 bases; J trimming: 1 base; junction bases outside the gene matches: 7. The CDR3 has 16 amino acids. CDR3 in amino acids: CASSPRTGLNTGELFF. CDR3 sequence (DNA): TGTGCCAGCAGCCCCAGGACAGGACTGAACACCGGGGAGCTGTTTTTT.

This clone was detected a few times. The chain links TRBV28 to TRBJ1-6, with TRBD1 identical over 8 bases. Germline CDR1 is MDHEN and CDR2 is SYDVKM. The CDR3 length is 15 residues. After removal of 5 bases from V and 10 bases from J, the junction contained 10 bases not matched to a gene. The CDR3 sequence is CASSKQGVKGSPLHF. The CDR3 DNA follows: TGTGCCAGCAGTAAACAGGGGGTAAAGGGCTCACCCCTCCACTTT. Complete variable domain (other parts from reference TRBV28 and TRBJ1-6): DVKVTQSSRYLVKRTGEKVFLECVQDMDHENMFWYRQDPGLGLRLIYFSYDVKMKEKGDIPEGYSVSREKKERFSLILESASTNQTSMYLCASSKQGVKGSPLHFGNGTRLTVT.

The chain has TRBV6-6 and TRBJ2-7; D is unresolved. V lost 6 bases and J 3 bases, leaving 12 bases between the germline ends. Looked up from germline, CDR1 is MNHNY and CDR2 is SVGAGI (reference sequence). The CDR3 spans 13 residues. This CDR3 is CASRDIPGYEQYF. DNA of the CDR3: TGTGCCAGCAGAGACATCCCGGGCTACGAGCAGTACTTC.

V and J are TRBV10-2 and TRBJ2-1; either TRBD1 or TRBD2 may fit D (7 bases each). Germline V gives CDR1 WSHSY, CDR2 SAAADI. The CDR3 has 14 amino acids. V was clipped by 3 bases and J by 10 bases, with 16 bases between them. Written as DNA, the CDR3 is TGCGCCAGCAGTGACAGGGGGGGAATTAAAGAGCAGTTCTTC. This sequence encodes CASSDRGGIKEQFF.